These 8 T cell receptor beta chains originate from one sample sequenced in a study of cytomegalovirus exposure and HLA in healthy donors. Profiling relied on immunoSEQ multiplex PCR, and the TCRdb table lists in-frame clones only, not all of them. The table lists about 160,000 clones, 85% to 90% of them singletons. Sequencing was carried out using PBMCs. The receptors derive from a woman aged 18-30 years in good health and CMV-seropositive.

This chain joins TRBV5-4 and TRBJ2-7; 8 bases map to TRBD2. The trim removed 4 bases at V and 2 bases at J, leaving 5 bases unmatched. The CDR3 sequence is 14 residues long. Germline V lookup: CDR1 SGHNT, CDR2 YYREEE (reference sequence). CDR3 residues: CASSLGGGTYEQYF. In nucleotides, the CDR3 is TGTGCCAGCAGCCTCGGGGGGGGGACCTACGAGCAGTACTTC.

The gene calls are TRBV11-2 and TRBJ1-4; D gene ambiguous. V lost 3 bases to trimming and J lost 8 bases, with 10 bases between them. The germline CDR1 and CDR2 sequences are SGHAT and FQNNGV. The CDR3 is 13 residues long. DNA of the CDR3: TGTGCCAGCAGCTTCCATGCGGAAGAAAAACTGTTTTTT. Its translation: CASSFHAEEKLFF.

V is TRBV5-1 and J is TRBJ2-1; TRBD2 aligns across 13 bases. V trimming: 4 bases; J trimming: 6 bases; junction bases outside the gene matches: 10. The CDR3 sequence is 17 residues long. In germline, CDR1 is SGHRS, CDR2 YFSETQ. Here the CDR3 DNA reads TGCGCCAGCAGCCCCCTGACCACTAGCGGGAGGGGCAATGAGCAGTTCTTC. Its protein product is CASSPLTTSGRGNEQFF. The variable domain in full, completed from reference TRBV5-1 and TRBJ2-1, reads KAGVTQTPRYLIKTRGQQVTLSCSPISGHRSVSWYQQTPGQGLQFLFEYFSETQRNKGNFPGRFSGRQFSNSRSEMNVSTLELGDSALYLCASSPLTTSGRGNEQFFGPGTRLTVL.

The chain couples TRBV2 to TRBJ1-1; 7 nucleotides agree with TRBD1. Germline CDR1 is SNHLY and CDR2 is FYNNEI. V shed 2 bases, J shed 1 base, and the junction held 13 bases outside the gene matches. The CDR3 is 18 amino acids. The CDR3: CASSERLTGTEKNTEAFF. DNA for the CDR3: TGTGCCAGCAGTGAAAGGCTTACCGGGACAGAGAAGAACACTGAAGCTTTCTTT.

The chain couples TRBV5-1 to TRBJ2-7, with 10 positions matching TRBD2. J was trimmed by 2 bases and V by 2 bases; bases with no gene match: 1. The CDR3 runs to 14 residues. CDR1 SGHRS and CDR2 YFSETQ come from the germline V gene. CDR3 protein: CASSFTSGAYEQYF. DNA of the CDR3: TGCGCCAGCAGCTTCACTAGCGGGGCCTACGAGCAGTACTTC.

This rearrangement joins TRBV11-2 to TRBJ2-7, with 8 bases that match TRBD1. This CDR3 comprises 13 residues. The trim removed 5 bases at V and 5 bases at J, leaving 5 bases unmatched. Germline lookup yields CDR1 SGHAT and CDR2 FQNNGV. CDR3 amino acids: CASSQQTGDEQYF. The CDR3 DNA reads TGTGCCAGCAGCCAACAGACAGGGGACGAGCAGTACTTC.

The chain uses TRBV4-2 and TRBJ2-7, with D unclear. V was cut by 0 bases and J by 4 bases, with 7 bases left in between. The CDR3 is made up of 13 amino acids. CDR1 is LGHNA, CDR2 YNFKEQ, per germline. In DNA form, the CDR3 reads TGTGCCAGCAGCCAAGACATTCAATACGAGCAGTACTTC. It encodes CASSQDIQYEQYF.

The CDR3 DNA is TGTGCCAGCAGCTTTCGGGGCCAAGAGACCCAGTACTTC. Translation gives CASSFRGQETQYF. This chain uses TRBV5-4 with TRBJ2-5; possibly TRBD2 for D (5 bases). The CDR3 consists of 13 residues. V was shortened by 2 bases and J by 1 base, with 6 bases between the two germline ends. Germline V CDR1 and CDR2: SGHNT, YYREEE (reference sequence). The full variable domain, its missing parts supplied by reference TRBV5-4 and TRBJ2-5, is ETGVTQSPTHLIKTRGQQVTLRCSSQSGHNTVSWYQQALGQGPQFIFQYYREEENGRGNFPPRFSGLQFPNYSSELNVNALELDDSALYLCASSFRGQETQYFGPGTRLLVL.